The clone carrying this TCR beta chain was detected only a few times. Both iRepertoire HTBI primers and Arm-PCR of CDR3 regions were used to build the TCR beta libraries. MiXCR was run by TCRdb on the multiplex PCR reads, yielding one entry per CDR3 protein. This table has 680,000 or so distinct CDR3 sequences, less than 20% appearing once. This specimen comes from a study of regulatory T cells in long-lasting Graves disease. The time point: newly diagnosed GD, antithyroid drugs for less than 3 months. The authors made the TCR library using RNA they extracted from PBMCs. Germline assignment: CDR1 DFQATT and CDR2 SNEGSKA (reference sequence). The CDR3 has 18 amino acids. The V gene end was trimmed by 5 bases and the J gene end by 0 bases; junction bases not matched to a gene: 12. This sample also belongs to another study, concerning T cells in Graves' hyperthyroidism and ophthalmopathy. That work states: A set of HTBI primers served as the primers for a first-round RT-PCR of the TCR CDR3. The blood repertoire included most of the expanded thyroid clonotypes above 0.001.

The V gene is TRBV20-1, the J gene TRBJ2-1, with 11 bases identical to TRBD2. This clonotype was sampled from a woman under 40 with Graves disease. The sample in question was peripheral blood mononuclear cells (PBMCs), obtained at new diagnosis, from a patient treated with antithyroid drugs. The CDR3 DNA reads as TGCAGTGCTCCAGGGGGGACTAGCGGTCCTAGCTCCTACAATGAGCAGTTCTTC. The encoded protein is CSAPGGTSGPSSYNEQFF.